The clone carrying this TCR beta chain was counted at least ten times. Its antigen is not known. These data belong to a study of spatial heterogeneity in lung cancer. Study-wide results and limits: The study found ubiquitous expanded tumor TCRs in blood more at resection than follow-up.

Every molecule of TCR cDNA had its own unique molecular identifier. TCRdb re-called the 5' RACE reads with MiXCR, one entry per CDR3 protein. The data show about 38,000 distinct CDR3 sequences, roughly 7.4% seen once. Indicated time point: sample taken at primary tumor resection. Whole RNA was taken from tumor, nontumor lung or frozen PBMC; it was then sequenced unsorted. This TCR was sampled from a male donor with early-stage non-small cell lung cancer. Sequences were derived from PBMCs, sampled at surgery.

CDR3 coding DNA: TGCGCCAGCAGCGCGGGAGGTCAGGGTCGACAAGAGACCCAGTACTTC. Translating it yields CASSAGGQGRQETQYF. The chain combines TRBV5-1 with TRBJ2-5, with 8 positions matching TRBD2. This CDR3 region has 16 residues. CDR1 and CDR2 from the germline V gene are SGHRS and YFSETQ. With 4 bases clipped from V and 2 bases from J, the junction kept 10 bases outside the gene matches.